This TCR beta chain is drawn from a study of cytomegalovirus exposure and HLA in healthy donors. Whole-study results and caveats: Upon later analysis, TCR association rates were observed to vary by HLA locus, being highest for DRB1 and lowest for HLA-C.

Regarding this clone: Its matching antigen is unknown.

The PCR was carried out with 60 Vbeta primers and 13 Jbeta primers. Clones were sequenced by immunoSEQ multiplex PCR, and TCRdb holds only the in-frame ones, with some missing. The sample includes about 130,000 clones, about 71% seen only once; the top ten take about 2.2%. The clonotype was recovered from a woman in her sixties in good health and CMV-seropositive. The sample consisted of PBMCs.

The CDR3 here is CASSAGQFLRNEQFF. CDR3 nucleotide sequence: TGTGCCAGCAGTGCCGGACAGTTTCTTAGGAATGAGCAGTTCTTC. The chain uses TRBV28 and TRBJ2-1; D is perhaps TRBD1 (6 bases). V lost 5 bases and J lost 7, with 18 bases in between. Germline lookup yields CDR1 MDHEN and CDR2 SYDVKM. This CDR3 contains 15 residues.